The 22 T cell receptor beta chains below were found in one sample sequenced in a study of shared clonotypes between healthy human individuals. Assay: immunoSEQ multiplex PCR; the TCRdb copy retains only in-frame clones and omits some. In the table there are 550,000 to 800,000 clones, 74% of which are singletons. The sample comprised memory CD4+ T cells sorted from blood. Stated subset: CD45RA-negative fraction. The receptors stem from a woman in her twenties or thirties in good health.

Comments on this clone: This same CDR3 is encoded by further DNA sequences in the sample. This chain uses TRBV2 with TRBJ2-7; no reliable D call. The CDR3 loop spans 12 amino acids. Germline values: CDR1 SNHLY, CDR2 FYNNEI. V was pared by 2 bases and J by 3 bases, with 5 bases between. The CDR3 here is CASSEQGYEQYF. The CDR3 bases are TGTGCCAGCAGTGAACAAGGCTACGAGCAGTACTTC. Looking up the rest from reference TRBV2 and TRBJ2-7 gives the full variable domain: EPEVTQTPSHQVTQMGQEVILRCVPISNHLYFYWYRQILGQKVEFLVSFYNNEISEKSEIFDDQFSVERPDGSNFTLKIRSTKLEDSAMYFCASSEQGYEQYFGPGTRLTVT.

In its sample, this clone was seen a few times. The gene calls are TRBV2 and TRBJ1-1; D is undetermined. Germline-derived CDR1 and CDR2 are SNHLY and FYNNEI. The CDR3 has 13 residues. Trimming left V 1 base short and J 4 bases short, with 7 bases between. This CDR3 is CASSEGWGTEAFF. CDR3 bases: TGTGCCAGCAGTGAAGGTTGGGGCACTGAAGCTTTCTTT.

This clone has a single count. The CDR3 loop is CASTSAQGWDIQYF. CDR3 coding DNA: TGTGCCAGTACGTCTGCCCAGGGCTGGGACATTCAGTACTTC. The chain recombines TRBV19 with TRBJ2-4; TRBD1 might be the D (5 bases). Trimming shortened V by 7 bases and J by 8 bases, and 18 bases separated the two germline ends. The CDR3 has 14 residues. Looked up from germline, CDR1 is LNHDA and CDR2 is SQIVND (reference sequence). Together with reference TRBV19 and TRBJ2-4, the CDR3 gives the full variable domain: DGGITQSPKYLFRKEGQNVTLSCEQNLNHDAMYWYRQDPGQGLRLIYYSQIVNDFQKGDIAEGYSVSREKKESFPLTVTSAQKNPTAFYLCASTSAQGWDIQYFGAGTRLSVL.

Ten or more counts support this clone. The CDR3 DNA sequence: TGCGCCAGCAGCTATAGCGGGAGGGCCGGGAATGAGCAGTTCTTC. As protein: CASSYSGRAGNEQFF. The chain combines TRBV5-1 with TRBJ2-1; 11 bases match TRBD2. This CDR3 is 15 amino acids long. V lost 3 bases to trimming and J lost 7 bases; unmatched junction nucleotides: 6. CDR1 is SGHRS, CDR2 YFSETQ, per germline. The full variable domain, rest sourced from reference TRBV5-1 and TRBJ2-1, is KAGVTQTPRYLIKTRGQQVTLSCSPISGHRSVSWYQQTPGQGLQFLFEYFSETQRNKGNFPGRFSGRQFSNSRSEMNVSTLELGDSALYLCASSYSGRAGNEQFFGPGTRLTVL.

The chain combines TRBV11-2 with TRBJ1-2; D perhaps matches TRBD1 (5 bases). Germline V gene lookup returns CDR1 SGHAT and CDR2 FQNNGV. The CDR3 is 14 amino acids. V was cut by 3 bases and J by 4 bases, with 12 bases left in between. CDR3 sequence reads: CASSFSRDSYGYTF. The CDR3 DNA follows: TGTGCCAGCAGCTTCTCCCGTGACAGCTATGGCTACACCTTC.

This chain joins TRBV30 and TRBJ1-6, with D tentatively TRBD1 (5 bases). CDR1 GTSNPN and CDR2 SVGIG come from the germline V gene (reference sequence). V was trimmed by 1 base and J by 8 bases, leaving 9 bases between them. CDR3 length: 13 amino acids. DNA for the CDR3: TGTGCCTGGAGTGGACAGAATTATTCACCCCTCCACTTT. This sequence encodes CAWSGQNYSPLHF.

J is TRBJ1-2 and V is TRBV11-2, with TRBD1 matching 10 bases. This CDR3 contains 13 residues. Germline V gene lookup returns CDR1 SGHAT and CDR2 FQNNGV. Trimming cost V 3 bases and J 8 bases; bases outside gene matches: 3. The CDR3, as DNA: TGTGCCAGCAGCTTGACAGGGGGCGGAGGCTACACCTTC. Translated, it gives CASSLTGGGGYTF.

The genes are TRBV19 and TRBJ1-1; D might be TRBD1 (5 bases). With 6 bases removed from V and 1 base from J, the gap between germline ends came to 18 bases. The CDR3 runs 16 residues. Germline V lookup: CDR1 LNHDA, CDR2 SQIVND (reference sequence). The CDR3 DNA reads as TGTGCCAGTAGCCGGTCTCTGGGACGGCAGAACACTGAAGCTTTCTTT. The encoded protein is CASSRSLGRQNTEAFF. Using reference TRBV19 and TRBJ1-1 for the parts outside the CDR3, the full variable domain is DGGITQSPKYLFRKEGQNVTLSCEQNLNHDAMYWYRQDPGQGLRLIYYSQIVNDFQKGDIAEGYSVSREKKESFPLTVTSAQKNPTAFYLCASSRSLGRQNTEAFFGQGTRLTVV.

The chain joins TRBV28 to TRBJ2-7; 11 bases fit TRBD2. The CDR3 totals 13 residues. Unmatched junction bases numbered 10, after V lost 11 bases and J lost 7 bases. Looked up from germline, CDR1 is MDHEN and CDR2 is SYDVKM. As DNA, the CDR3 is TGTGCCGCCCGGGGACTAGCGGTTAGGGAGCAGTACTTC. Protein: CAARGLAVREQYF.

The J gene is TRBJ2-1, the V gene TRBV11-2; a weak D match, TRBD1 (6 bases). V was clipped by 0 bases and J by 0 bases, with 18 bases between them. This CDR3 is 19 amino acids long. Germline assignment: CDR1 SGHAT and CDR2 FQNNGV. The CDR3 region has the DNA TGTGCCAGCAGCTTAGACTCTCGGGACAACCGAAACTCCTACAATGAGCAGTTCTTC. Its translation: CASSLDSRDNRNSYNEQFF.

The V call is TRBV27, the J call TRBJ1-2, with D perhaps TRBD1 (5 bases). Germline CDR1 MNHEY, CDR2 SMNVEV (reference sequence). The CDR3 is made up of 14 amino acids. V gave up 3 bases and J gave up 0 bases, with 8 bases separating them. CDR3: CASSLGGTNYGYTF. The CDR3 nucleotides are TGTGCCAGCAGTTTGGGGGGGACTAACTATGGCTACACCTTC.

The chain carries TRBV28 and TRBJ2-3, with 8 nucleotides matching TRBD1. This CDR3 is built from 20 residues. Germline-derived CDR1 and CDR2 are MDHEN and SYDVKM. After removal of 6 bases from V and 0 bases from J, the junction contained 20 bases not matched to a gene. CDR3 amino acids: CASSPQPGQVNLPSTDTQYF. CDR3 in DNA: TGTGCCAGCAGCCCCCAGCCGGGACAGGTCAACCTTCCGAGCACAGATACGCAGTATTTT.

As regards this clone: The junction does not match germline at one end; this may be a read error. The DNA of the CDR3 is TGTGCCAGCAGTTACGGACTAGCGGGTCCTTGGACGTTC. It translates to CASSYGLAGPWTF. The chain links TRBV27 to TRBJ2-7; 11 nucleotides match TRBD2. From germline, CDR1 is MNHEY and CDR2 SMNVEV (reference sequence). The CDR3 sequence is 13 residues long.

The rearrangement links TRBV7-6 to TRBJ2-2, with D unclear. Germline values: CDR1 SGHVS, CDR2 FNYEAQ. V lost 8 bases and J lost 5, with 18 bases in between. The CDR3 loop spans 15 amino acids. CDR3 protein: CASHTPSGVTGELFF. The CDR3, as DNA: TGTGCCAGCCATACACCCTCTGGGGTTACCGGGGAGCTGTTTTTT.

The chain joins TRBV7-8 to TRBJ2-2, with D perhaps TRBD2 (5 bases). The length of the CDR3 is 13 residues. The germline gives CDR1 SGHVS, CDR2 FQNEAQ. V was shortened by 8 bases and J by 7 bases, with 14 bases between the two germline ends. The CDR3 is CASLRPAGGELFF. The CDR3 DNA sequence: TGTGCCAGCCTTCGACCGGCGGGCGGGGAGCTGTTTTTT. The whole variable domain, filled in from reference TRBV7-8 and TRBJ2-2, reads GAGVSQSPRYKVAKRGQDVALRCDPISGHVSLFWYQQALGQGPEFLTYFQNEAQLDKSGLPSDRFFAERPEGSVSTLKIQRTQQEDSAVYLCASLRPAGGELFFGEGSRLTVL.

The chain links TRBV10-1 to TRBJ2-7; tentatively, D is TRBD1 or TRBD2 (5 bases each). Germline loops: CDR1 WNHNN, CDR2 SYGVQD (reference sequence). This CDR3 has 14 amino acids. V shed 2 bases and J shed 2 bases, with 10 bases lying between them. The CDR3 spells CASSEPGDPYEQYF. CDR3 nucleotides: TGCGCCAGCAGTGAGCCTGGGGACCCCTACGAGCAGTACTTC.

This clone was found a few times. This chain joins TRBV7-9 and TRBJ2-2; 10 bases fit TRBD1. This CDR3 is built from 17 residues. Germline assignment: CDR1 SEHNR and CDR2 FQNEAQ (reference sequence). With V trimmed by 5 bases and J by 6 bases, 12 bases remained unmatched. The CDR3 region has the DNA TGTGCCAGCAGCACGAGAAGGGACAGGGGAAGGGCCGGGGAGCTGTTTTTT. Amino acids: CASSTRRDRGRAGELFF.

The CDR3 coding sequence is TGTGCCAGCATGCAGGGCGCGAGTACTGAAGCTTTCTTT. It translates to CASMQGASTEAFF. The chain links TRBV7-9 to TRBJ1-1, with D tentatively TRBD1 (5 bases). The V end lost 7 bases, the J end lost 5 bases, and 14 bases lay between the germline ends. CDR1 is SEHNR, CDR2 FQNEAQ, per germline (reference sequence). The CDR3 is made up of 13 amino acids.

The rearrangement links TRBV21-1 to TRBJ2-1; TRBD1 is taken as the D call from the table, unchecked against the DNA. TRBV21-1 is a pseudogene segment. This CDR3 comprises 15 residues. As DNA, the CDR3 is TGTGCCAGCAGCAAAGATGGGGCCTCCTACAATGAGCAGTTCTTC. It codes for CASSKDGASYNEQFF.

J is TRBJ1-3 and V is TRBV30, with a weak D call TRBD1 (6 bases). This CDR3 contains 14 residues. Germline V gene sequence: CDR1 GTSNPN, CDR2 SVGIG (reference sequence). The V end lost 4 bases, the J end lost 0 bases, and 10 bases lay between the germline ends. The CDR3 bases are TGTGCCTGGAATCAGGGGCTCTCTGGAAACACCATATATTTT. Translating it yields CAWNQGLSGNTIYF.

The V gene is TRBV15, the J gene TRBJ2-4; 10 bases are shared with TRBD2. V lost 4 bases to trimming and J lost 1 base; unmatched junction nucleotides: 13. The V gene's germline CDR1 is LNHNV and CDR2 YYDKDF (reference sequence). This CDR3 has 19 residues. In DNA form, the CDR3 reads TGTGCCACCAGCACAACCCTCTTCCCTAGCGGGAGTGCCAAAAACATTCAGTACTTC. As protein: CATSTTLFPSGSAKNIQYF.

In this sample, this clone turned up a few times. V gene TRBV10-2 combines with J gene TRBJ2-7; no clear D gene. V dropped 4 bases and J dropped 2 bases, with 9 bases sitting between them. CDR3 length: 13 residues. The germline V gene encodes CDR1 WSHSY and CDR2 SAAADI. CDR3 sequence reads: CASSGTETYEQYF. CDR3 nucleotides: TGCGCCAGCAGTGGGACGGAAACCTACGAGCAGTACTTC.